Here is one T cell receptor (beta chain) with its context. Its cognate antigen is unknown. TCRdb's copy holds only in-frame clones and misses some; the assay was immunoSEQ multiplex PCR. The sample gives approximately 68,000 clones, around 88% of which show up once; approximately 0.86% is in the top ten. Germline CDR1 is SGHTA and CDR2 is FQGNSA. The CDR3 has 11 residues. Trimming took 1 base from V and 14 from J, leaving 9 bases between them. These data originate in a study of OX40 agonist ivuxolimab in advanced cancers. Looking at the study overall: The dose-escalation cohort was over 65% male, with a mean age of 60 years, ranging about 23 to 90. Three patients responded partially, comprising one with hepatocellular carcinoma and two with cutaneous melanoma. The study, taken as a whole, reports: CD4+ and CD8+ blood T cells expanded clonally by week 6 at 0.1 to 3.0 mg/kg.

The specimen comprised CD4+ or CD8+ T cells sorted from blood, sampled in a trial of the OX40 agonist ivuxolimab. This clonotype originated in an adult with an advanced solid tumor such as melanoma, head and neck, liver or kidney cancer. This sequence joins TRBV7-2 and TRBJ2-1; D not resolved. This CDR3 reads CASSLGGREFF. CDR3 nucleotide sequence: TGTGCCAGCAGCTTAGGTGGTAGAGAGTTCTTC.